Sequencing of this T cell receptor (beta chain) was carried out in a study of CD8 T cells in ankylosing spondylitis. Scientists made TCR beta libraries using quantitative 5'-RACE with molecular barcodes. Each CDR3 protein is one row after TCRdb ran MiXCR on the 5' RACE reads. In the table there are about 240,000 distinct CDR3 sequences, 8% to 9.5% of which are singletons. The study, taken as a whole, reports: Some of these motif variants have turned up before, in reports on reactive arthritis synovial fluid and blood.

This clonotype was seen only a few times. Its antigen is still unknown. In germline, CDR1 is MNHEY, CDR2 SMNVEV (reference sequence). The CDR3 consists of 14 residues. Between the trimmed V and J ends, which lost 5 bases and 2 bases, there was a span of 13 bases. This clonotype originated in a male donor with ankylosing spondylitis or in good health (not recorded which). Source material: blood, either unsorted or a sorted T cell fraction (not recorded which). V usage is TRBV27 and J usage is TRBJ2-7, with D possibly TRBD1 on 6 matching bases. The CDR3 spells CASSLGGPAYEQYF. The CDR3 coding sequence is TGTGCCAGCAGTCTAGGGGGTCCAGCCTACGAGCAGTACTTC.